One and the same sample provided the 27 T cell receptor beta chains below, sequenced in a study of blood T cell repertoires in COVID-19. The repertoire was sequenced with immunoSEQ multiplex PCR; TCRdb's copy has only in-frame clones and lacks some. Of roughly 130,000 clones listed, around 87% are singletons. Sequenced sample: peripheral blood. Receptor source: a woman aged 55-69 years with acute or convalescent COVID-19.

The chain employs TRBV2 and TRBJ2-5; 12 bases match TRBD2. V shed 4 bases and J 1 base; nucleotides not matched to a gene: 7. The CDR3 is 17 residues long. From germline, CDR1 is SNHLY and CDR2 FYNNEI. This CDR3 is CASSATTSGRRQETQYF. In DNA form, the CDR3 reads TGTGCCAGCAGTGCGACGACTAGCGGGAGACGCCAAGAGACCCAGTACTTC.

This clone was observed a handful of times. The genes are TRBV4-1 and TRBJ1-1; the D gene is possibly TRBD1 (5 bases). CDR3 length: 15 residues. The V gene's germline CDR1 is MGHRA and CDR2 YSYEKL. Trimming removed 2 bases at V and 3 bases at J, with 13 bases between. For the CDR3, the DNA is TGCGCCAGCAGCCAAAGCAGGGTAGAGTACACTGAAGCTTTCTTT. Translated: CASSQSRVEYTEAFF.

The V call is TRBV9, the J call TRBJ1-3, with TRBD1 as a possible D gene (5 bases). CDR3 length: 13 amino acids. With 0 bases removed from V and 5 bases from J, the gap between germline ends came to 6 bases. The germline gives CDR1 SGDLS, CDR2 YYNGEE. CDR3 sequence: CASSVEGRNTIYF. CDR3 nucleotide sequence: TGTGCCAGCAGCGTAGAGGGGCGAAACACCATATATTTT.

The V gene is TRBV7-9, the J gene TRBJ1-5, with 10 bases aligning to TRBD1. Germline V gene lookup returns CDR1 SEHNR and CDR2 FQNEAQ (reference sequence). V shed 4 bases and J 9 bases; nucleotides not matched to a gene: 6. The CDR3 contains 14 residues. This chain's CDR3 is CASSSGQGGSPQHF. Written as DNA, the CDR3 is TGTGCCAGCAGCTCCGGACAGGGGGGATCGCCCCAGCATTTT.

The genes are TRBV19 and TRBJ2-3, with TRBD2 matching 7 bases. V lost 1 base to trimming and J lost 7 bases; unmatched junction nucleotides: 5. Germline V gene data show CDR1 as LNHDA and CDR2 as SQIVND (reference sequence). This CDR3 region has 14 residues. The CDR3 is CASSIGGGPYTQYF. The CDR3 DNA is TGTGCCAGTAGTATAGGGGGGGGACCTTATACGCAGTATTTT.

The CDR3 sequence: CASTRGRDRSTDTQYF. CDR3 nucleotide sequence: TGTGCCAGTACCAGGGGTCGGGACAGGAGCACAGATACGCAGTATTTT. This chain joins TRBV19 and TRBJ2-3; TRBD1 matches at 8 bases. The CDR3 runs 16 residues. The V and J ends lost 7 bases and 0 bases, in that order; junction bases with no gene match: 9. From germline, CDR1 is LNHDA and CDR2 SQIVND (reference sequence). Using reference TRBV19 and TRBJ2-3 for the parts outside the CDR3, the full variable domain is DGGITQSPKYLFRKEGQNVTLSCEQNLNHDAMYWYRQDPGQGLRLIYYSQIVNDFQKGDIAEGYSVSREKKESFPLTVTSAQKNPTAFYLCASTRGRDRSTDTQYFGPGTRLTVL.

Only one count was recorded for this clone. The chain has TRBV27 and TRBJ2-5; D is possibly TRBD2 (6 bases). Per the germline V gene, CDR1 is MNHEY and CDR2 is SMNVEV (reference sequence). Trimming shortened V by 2 bases and J by 1 base, and 8 bases separated the two germline ends. There are 14 residues in the CDR3. CDR3 DNA: TGTGCCAGCAGTTTACGGGACTCCCAAGAGACCCAGTACTTC. As protein: CASSLRDSQETQYF.

The chain links TRBV6-1 to TRBJ1-4; 8 bases fit TRBD1. The CDR3 consists of 16 residues. The V gene end was trimmed by 3 bases and the J gene end by 0 bases; junction bases not matched to a gene: 3. The V gene's germline CDR1 is MNHNS and CDR2 SASEGT. In DNA form, the CDR3 reads TGTGCCAGCAGTGAGCAGGGGGCAGCAACTAATGAAAAACTGTTTTTT. Translated: CASSEQGAATNEKLFF.

The CDR3 DNA sequence: TGTGCCAGCAGTCCTACCCCCGTTTTAGAGGAAAAACTGTTTTTT. This sequence encodes CASSPTPVLEEKLFF. This sequence joins TRBV7-9 and TRBJ1-4; unclear D gene. This CDR3 is 15 amino acids long. Trimming took off 6 bases at V and 8 bases at J, with 19 bases between the two ends. From germline, CDR1 is SEHNR and CDR2 FQNEAQ (reference sequence).

V usage is TRBV19 and J usage is TRBJ2-2; D is undetermined. With 2 bases removed from V and 1 base from J, the gap between germline ends came to 5 bases. The length of the CDR3 is 14 residues. Germline V gene lookup returns CDR1 LNHDA and CDR2 SQIVND (reference sequence). The CDR3 protein is CASSISVNTGELFF. Here the CDR3 DNA reads TGTGCCAGTAGTATATCGGTGAACACCGGGGAGCTGTTTTTT.

The chain employs TRBV10-2 and TRBJ1-1; D gene uncertain. Between the trimmed V and J ends, which lost 4 bases and 0 bases, there was a span of 9 bases. Germline CDR1 reads WSHSY; CDR2 reads SAAADI. The CDR3 length is 14 residues. The DNA of the CDR3 is TGCGCCAGCAGTGTACCGGGGTTGAACACTGAAGCTTTCTTT. It is translated as CASSVPGLNTEAFF.

The table lists this clone with a count of one. The chain recombines TRBV28 with TRBJ2-5, with D maybe TRBD2 (5 bases). Trimming removed 6 bases from V and 5 bases from J, with 19 bases in between. CDR1 is MDHEN, CDR2 SYDVKM, per germline. The CDR3 is 15 amino acids. The CDR3 bases are TGTGCCAGCAGCTCTCCCGGTCAGACGGGGGAGACCCAGTACTTC. Translated: CASSSPGQTGETQYF.

This clone has a handful of counts. The gene calls are TRBV5-1 and TRBJ1-2; TRBD1 might be the D (5 bases). Per germline, CDR1 SGHRS and CDR2 YFSETQ. The CDR3 covers 14 residues. The germline V and J ends were trimmed by 0 bases and 1 base, with 7 bases remaining between them. CDR3 sequence: CASSLGQFNYGYTF. CDR3 nucleotide sequence: TGCGCCAGCAGCTTGGGACAGTTTAACTATGGCTACACCTTC.

The J gene is TRBJ1-1, the V gene TRBV18, with D hard to call. Per the germline V gene, CDR1 is KGHSH and CDR2 is LQKENI. The V end lost 2 bases, the J end lost 5 bases, and 15 bases lay between the germline ends. The CDR3 loop spans 15 amino acids. CDR3 amino acids: CASSPGRHQGTEAFF. The DNA of the CDR3 is TGTGCCAGCTCACCAGGGCGACATCAAGGTACTGAAGCTTTCTTT.

The chain couples TRBV28 to TRBJ2-4; 7 bases align to TRBD2. This CDR3 is built from 16 residues. CDR1 and CDR2 (germline): MDHEN, SYDVKM. V shed 7 bases and J 0 bases; nucleotides not matched to a gene: 9. CDR3: CASNSGTGRAKNIQYF. The DNA for the CDR3 is TGTGCCAGCAACAGCGGGACGGGGAGAGCCAAAAACATTCAGTACTTC.

V usage is TRBV19 and J usage is TRBJ1-2, with D perhaps matching TRBD1 (5 bases). The CDR3 has 14 residues. Trimming removed 5 bases at V and 2 bases at J, with 12 bases between. Germline values: CDR1 LNHDA, CDR2 SQIVND (reference sequence). CDR3 protein: CASSDAGWNYGYTF. CDR3 nucleotide sequence: TGTGCCAGTAGTGATGCAGGGTGGAACTATGGCTACACCTTC.

The rearrangement joins TRBV18 to TRBJ1-1; no reliable D call. This CDR3 contains 15 residues. CDR1 and CDR2 from the germline V gene are KGHSH and LQKENI. The V end lost 1 base, the J end lost 1 base, and 10 bases lay between the germline ends. DNA for the CDR3: TGTGCCAGCTCACCACTTGCGCGGTCGAACACTGAAGCTTTCTTT. Protein product: CASSPLARSNTEAFF.

The V and J genes are TRBV5-1 and TRBJ2-3, with TRBD2 matching 10 bases. V lost 0 bases and J lost 3; bases outside the gene matches: 4. The CDR3 contains 16 residues. CDR1 and CDR2 (germline): SGHRS, YFSETQ. The CDR3 loop is CASSLVPGLATDTQYF. The CDR3, as DNA: TGCGCCAGCAGCTTGGTGCCGGGACTAGCGACAGATACGCAGTATTTT.

The chain combines TRBV4-1 with TRBJ1-2; D gene ambiguous. Germline CDR1 reads MGHRA; CDR2 reads YSYEKL. This CDR3 has 16 residues. V was shortened by 0 bases and J by 2 bases, with 13 bases between the two germline ends. The DNA for the CDR3 is TGCGCCAGCAGCCAAGATGTCGCAAACTTAAACTATGGCTACACCTTC. Amino acid sequence: CASSQDVANLNYGYTF.

A remark on this clone: The sample carries other DNA sequences with the same CDR3. The chain couples TRBV24-1 to TRBJ1-1; D is unresolved. The CDR3 extends over 11 amino acids. Trimming removed 6 bases from V and 1 base from J, with 2 bases in between. Per the germline V gene, CDR1 is KGHDR and CDR2 is SFDVKD. The CDR3 DNA sequence: TGTGCCACCAGTCAGAACACTGAAGCTTTCTTT. This sequence encodes CATSQNTEAFF.

J is TRBJ2-2 and V is TRBV7-3; 7 nucleotides line up with TRBD1. V gave up 5 bases and J gave up 3 bases; unmatched junction bases: 6. This CDR3 has 15 amino acids. The germline V gene has CDR1 SGHTA and CDR2 FQGTGA. The CDR3 loop reads CASSPDRRYTGELFF. The CDR3, as DNA: TGTGCCAGCAGCCCGGACAGGCGATACACCGGGGAGCTGTTTTTT.

This chain links TRBV5-1 with TRBJ1-1, with 8 bases fitting TRBD1. Germline assignment: CDR1 SGHRS and CDR2 YFSETQ. Losses at the gene ends were 5 bases for V and 5 bases for J; bases not matched to a gene: 8. The CDR3 has 14 residues. The DNA of the CDR3 is TGCGCCAGCAGGCCCGGGACAGGCGGGACTGAAGCTTTCTTT. Residues: CASRPGTGGTEAFF.

This clone was counted once. The V and J genes are TRBV7-4 and TRBJ2-7, with 8 positions matching TRBD2. Germline V gives CDR1 SGHVT, CDR2 SQSDAQ. V trimming: 1 base; J trimming: 4 bases; junction bases outside the gene matches: 9. The CDR3 length is 16 residues. The CDR3 DNA reads as TGTGCCAGCAGCTTAGTCGGGGGGGCTGGAATTTACGAGCAGTACGTC. Its translation is CASSLVGGAGIYEQYV.

Written as DNA, the CDR3 is TGTGCCAGCAGAGTACTTAGGGGGCGGGAAGAGACCCAGTACTTC. Protein: CASRVLRGREETQYF. This rearrangement joins TRBV28 to TRBJ2-5; 7 bases map to TRBD1. J was trimmed by 3 bases and V by 6 bases; bases with no gene match: 10. The CDR3 spans 15 residues. The germline gives CDR1 MDHEN, CDR2 SYDVKM.

A remark on this clone: The sample holds other DNA sequences that translate to the same CDR3. J is TRBJ2-5 and V is TRBV24-1; D is unresolved. Germline V lookup: CDR1 KGHDR, CDR2 SFDVKD. The CDR3 contains 14 residues. Trimming stripped 3 bases from V and 1 base from J, with 8 bases between. CDR3 sequence: CATSDPRVQETQYF. CDR3 sequence (DNA): TGTGCCACCAGTGATCCTCGGGTCCAAGAGACCCAGTACTTC.

The rearrangement joins TRBV6-1 to TRBJ2-1; TRBD1 agrees at 7 bases. CDR1 and CDR2 (germline): MNHNS, SASEGT. This CDR3 comprises 16 residues. The V gene end was trimmed by 3 bases and the J gene end by 3 bases; junction bases not matched to a gene: 8. CDR3 sequence (DNA): TGTGCCAGCAGTGAGCTCCCGGCAGGGGGCTACAATGAGCAGTTCTTC. Translating it yields CASSELPAGGYNEQFF.

The V call is TRBV3-1 (or the pseudogene TRBV3-2), the J call TRBJ1-2; 8 nucleotides match TRBD1. J was trimmed by 7 bases and V by 2 bases; bases with no gene match: 9. From germline, CDR1 is LGHDT and CDR2 YNNKEL (reference sequence). The CDR3 length is 15 residues. CDR3: CASSQLGTGPSGYTF. DNA of the CDR3: TGTGCCAGCAGCCAACTCGGGACAGGACCGAGTGGCTACACCTTC.